The clone carrying this T cell receptor beta chain occurred many times. These data are taken from a study of T-cell reconstitution after alpha-beta-depleted transplantation in children. The authors prepared the TCRbeta library with unique molecular identifiers. TCRdb processed the PCR reads anew with MiXCR; each CDR3 protein has one entry. The table lists some 640,000 distinct CDR3 sequences, approximately 15% of them singletons. This receptor was obtained from a human donor who donated a stem cell graft to a child with acute myeloid leukemia. This material consisted of PBMCs from the stem cell graft donor, taken from the stem cell graft.

In DNA, the CDR3 is TGTGCCAGCAGGACAGGGGAGCATCCAACCCAGTACTTC. It encodes CASRTGEHPTQYF. This chain connects TRBV6-1 to TRBJ2-5; 8 positions match TRBD1. CDR3 length: 13 residues. Germline CDR1 reads MNHNS; CDR2 reads SASEGT. The ends lost 6 bases at V and 8 bases at J; junction bases unmatched: 8.